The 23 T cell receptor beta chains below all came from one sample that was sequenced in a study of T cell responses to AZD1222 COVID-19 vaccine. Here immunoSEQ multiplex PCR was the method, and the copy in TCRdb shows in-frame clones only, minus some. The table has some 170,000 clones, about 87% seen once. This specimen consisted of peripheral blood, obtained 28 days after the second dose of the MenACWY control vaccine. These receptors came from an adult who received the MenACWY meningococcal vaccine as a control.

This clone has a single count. The CDR3 here is CASSLGPSETQYF. As DNA, the CDR3 is TGTGCCAGCAGCCTCGGACCGTCTGAGACCCAGTACTTC. The V call is TRBV11-2, the J call TRBJ2-5; unclear D gene. V was pared by 5 bases and J by 5 bases, with 12 bases between. In germline, CDR1 is SGHAT, CDR2 FQNNGV. The CDR3 covers 13 residues.

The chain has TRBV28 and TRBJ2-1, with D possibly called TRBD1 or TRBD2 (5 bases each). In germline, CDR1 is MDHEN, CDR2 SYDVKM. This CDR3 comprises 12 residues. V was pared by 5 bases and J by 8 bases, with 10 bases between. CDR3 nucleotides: TGTGCCAGCAGTCCCCGAGGGGATGAGCAGTTCTTC. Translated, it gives CASSPRGDEQFF.

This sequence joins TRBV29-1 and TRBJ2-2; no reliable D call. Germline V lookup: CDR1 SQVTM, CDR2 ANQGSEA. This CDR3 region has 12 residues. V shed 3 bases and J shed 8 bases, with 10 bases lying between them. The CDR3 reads CSVEGRLGELFF. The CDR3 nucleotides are TGCAGCGTTGAGGGTAGGCTGGGGGAGCTGTTTTTT.

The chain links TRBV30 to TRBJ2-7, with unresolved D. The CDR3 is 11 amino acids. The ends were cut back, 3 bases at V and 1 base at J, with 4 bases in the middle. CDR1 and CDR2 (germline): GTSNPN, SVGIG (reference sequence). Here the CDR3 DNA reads TGTGCCTGGAGCAGGTCCTACGAGCAGTACTTC. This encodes CAWSRSYEQYF. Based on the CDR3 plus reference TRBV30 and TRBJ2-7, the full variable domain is SQTIHQWPATLVQPVGSPLSLECTVEGTSNPNLYWYRQAAGRGLQLLFYSVGIGQISSEVPQNLSASRPQDRQFILSSKKLLLSDSGFYLCAWSRSYEQYFGPGTRLTVT.

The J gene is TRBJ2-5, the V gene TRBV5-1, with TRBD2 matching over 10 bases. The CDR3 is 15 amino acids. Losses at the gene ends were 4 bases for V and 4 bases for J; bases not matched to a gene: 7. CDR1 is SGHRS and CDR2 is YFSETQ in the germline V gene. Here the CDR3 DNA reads TGCGCCAGCAGCATTAGCGGGAGGTTTTCAGAGACCCAGTACTTC. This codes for CASSISGRFSETQYF.

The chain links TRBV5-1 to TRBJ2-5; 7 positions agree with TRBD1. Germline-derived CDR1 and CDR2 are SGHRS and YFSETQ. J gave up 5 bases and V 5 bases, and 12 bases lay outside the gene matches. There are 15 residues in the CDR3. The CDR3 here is CASSYGTARIETQYF. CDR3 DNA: TGCGCCAGCAGTTACGGGACAGCGCGGATCGAGACCCAGTACTTC.

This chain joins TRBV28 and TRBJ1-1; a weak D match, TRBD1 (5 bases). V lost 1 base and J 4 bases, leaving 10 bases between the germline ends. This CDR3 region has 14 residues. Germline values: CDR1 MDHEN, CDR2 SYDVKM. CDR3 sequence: CASSLSGLGTEAFF. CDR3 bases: TGTGCCAGCAGTTTATCAGGGTTGGGCACTGAAGCTTTCTTT. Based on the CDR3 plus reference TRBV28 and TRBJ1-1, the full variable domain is DVKVTQSSRYLVKRTGEKVFLECVQDMDHENMFWYRQDPGLGLRLIYFSYDVKMKEKGDIPEGYSVSREKKERFSLILESASTNQTSMYLCASSLSGLGTEAFFGQGTRLTVV.

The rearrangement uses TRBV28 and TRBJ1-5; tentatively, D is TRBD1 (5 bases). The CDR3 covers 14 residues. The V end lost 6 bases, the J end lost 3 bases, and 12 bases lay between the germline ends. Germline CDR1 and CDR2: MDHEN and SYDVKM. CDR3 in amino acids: CASSYGHPNQPQHF. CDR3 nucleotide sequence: TGTGCCAGCAGCTACGGACATCCCAATCAGCCCCAGCATTTT.

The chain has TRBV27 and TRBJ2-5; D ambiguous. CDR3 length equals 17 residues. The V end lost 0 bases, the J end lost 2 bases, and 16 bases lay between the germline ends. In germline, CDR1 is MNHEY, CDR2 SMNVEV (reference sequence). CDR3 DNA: TGTGCCAGCAGTTTATCTTATACAGAAGATACACAAGAGACCCAGTACTTC. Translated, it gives CASSLSYTEDTQETQYF.

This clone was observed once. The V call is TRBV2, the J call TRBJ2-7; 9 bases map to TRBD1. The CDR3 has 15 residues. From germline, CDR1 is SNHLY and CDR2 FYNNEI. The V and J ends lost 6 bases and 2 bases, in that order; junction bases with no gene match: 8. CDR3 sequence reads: CASSARRTGAYEQYF. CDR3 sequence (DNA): TGTGCCAGCAGCGCTCGTAGGACAGGGGCCTACGAGCAGTACTTC.

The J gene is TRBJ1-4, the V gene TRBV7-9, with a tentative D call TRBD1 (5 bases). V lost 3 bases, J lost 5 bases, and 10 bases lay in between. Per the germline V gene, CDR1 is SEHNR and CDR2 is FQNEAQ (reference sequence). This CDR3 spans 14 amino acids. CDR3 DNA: TGTGCCAGCAGCTTTTCAGGGCCGAATGAAAAACTGTTTTTT. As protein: CASSFSGPNEKLFF.

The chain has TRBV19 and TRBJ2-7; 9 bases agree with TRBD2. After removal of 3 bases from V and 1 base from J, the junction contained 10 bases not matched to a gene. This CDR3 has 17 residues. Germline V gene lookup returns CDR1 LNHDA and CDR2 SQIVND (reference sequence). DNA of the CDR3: TGTGCCAGTAGTATTATGTCTAGCGGGAATCCTTCCTACGAGCAGTACTTC. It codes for CASSIMSSGNPSYEQYF.

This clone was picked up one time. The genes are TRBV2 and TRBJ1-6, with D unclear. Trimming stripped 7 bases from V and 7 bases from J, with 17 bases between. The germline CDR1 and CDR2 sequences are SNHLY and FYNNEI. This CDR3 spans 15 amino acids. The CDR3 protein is CASTKRGELNSPLHF. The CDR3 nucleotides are TGTGCCAGCACCAAACGCGGGGAGCTCAATTCACCCCTCCACTTT.

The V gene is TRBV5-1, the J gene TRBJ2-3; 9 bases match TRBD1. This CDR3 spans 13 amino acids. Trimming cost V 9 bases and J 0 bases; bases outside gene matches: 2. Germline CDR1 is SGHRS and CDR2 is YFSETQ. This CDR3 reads CATGTGSTDTQYF. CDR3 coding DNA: TGCGCCACCGGGACAGGGAGCACAGATACGCAGTATTTT.

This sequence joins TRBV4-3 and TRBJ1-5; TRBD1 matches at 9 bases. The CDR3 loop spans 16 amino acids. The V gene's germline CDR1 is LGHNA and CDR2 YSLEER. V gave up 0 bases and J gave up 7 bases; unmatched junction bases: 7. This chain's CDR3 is CASSQDSGQGRQPQHF. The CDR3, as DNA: TGCGCCAGCAGCCAAGACTCTGGACAGGGGAGGCAGCCCCAGCATTTT.

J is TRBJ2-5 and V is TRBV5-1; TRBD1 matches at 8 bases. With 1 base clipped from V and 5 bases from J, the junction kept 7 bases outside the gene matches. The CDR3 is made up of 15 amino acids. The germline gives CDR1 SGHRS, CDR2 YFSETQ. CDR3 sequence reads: CASSLQGANRETQYF. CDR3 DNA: TGCGCCAGCAGCTTGCAGGGGGCGAATCGGGAGACCCAGTACTTC.

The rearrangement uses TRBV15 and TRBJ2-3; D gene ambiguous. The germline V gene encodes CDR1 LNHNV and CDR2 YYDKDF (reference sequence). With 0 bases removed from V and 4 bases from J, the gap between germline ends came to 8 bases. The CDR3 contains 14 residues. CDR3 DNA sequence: TGTGCCACCAGCAGAGATCGTTCATCAGATACGCAGTATTTT. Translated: CATSRDRSSDTQYF.

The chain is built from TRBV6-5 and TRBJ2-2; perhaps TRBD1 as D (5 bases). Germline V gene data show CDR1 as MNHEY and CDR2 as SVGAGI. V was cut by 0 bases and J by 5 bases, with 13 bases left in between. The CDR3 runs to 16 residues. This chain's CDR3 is CASSYSIGVRTGELFF. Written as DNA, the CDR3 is TGTGCCAGCAGTTACTCGATAGGGGTTCGGACCGGGGAGCTGTTTTTT.

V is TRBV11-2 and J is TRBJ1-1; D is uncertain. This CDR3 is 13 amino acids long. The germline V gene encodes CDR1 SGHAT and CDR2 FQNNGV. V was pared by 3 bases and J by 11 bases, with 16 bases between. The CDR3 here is CASSFALGMEAFF. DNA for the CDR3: TGTGCCAGCAGCTTTGCGTTGGGGATGGAGGCTTTCTTT.

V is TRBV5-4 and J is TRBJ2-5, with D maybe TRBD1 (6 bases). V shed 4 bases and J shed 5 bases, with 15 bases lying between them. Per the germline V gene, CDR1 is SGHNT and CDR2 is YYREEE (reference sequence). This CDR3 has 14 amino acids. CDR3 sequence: CASSHTGYSETQYF. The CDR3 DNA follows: TGTGCCAGCAGCCACACAGGGTACAGTGAGACCCAGTACTTC.

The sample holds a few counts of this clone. DNA of the CDR3: TGTGCCAGCAGCGTAGCTTTTGGCACTGAAGCTTTCTTT. Protein product: CASSVAFGTEAFF. This chain joins TRBV9 and TRBJ1-1; unclear D gene. This CDR3 spans 13 amino acids. The germline V gene encodes CDR1 SGDLS and CDR2 YYNGEE. V lost 0 bases to trimming and J lost 4 bases, with 7 bases between them.

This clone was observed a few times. CDR3 residues: CASSPTPGGYGYTF. The CDR3 nucleotides are TGTGCCAGCAGCCCGACCCCTGGAGGGTATGGCTACACCTTC. The chain joins TRBV7-3 to TRBJ1-2; D is unclear. CDR3 length: 14 residues. The V and J ends lost 5 bases and 5 bases respectively, with 15 bases between them. Looked up from germline, CDR1 is SGHTA and CDR2 is FQGTGA.

The CDR3 is CASSFGDSPSRQYF. The CDR3 DNA reads TGTGCCAGCAGCTTCGGAGACTCCCCCTCACGGCAGTACTTC. The rearrangement joins TRBV7-9 to TRBJ2-7; D unclear. The CDR3 sequence is 14 residues long. Germline V gene data show CDR1 as SEHNR and CDR2 as FQNEAQ (reference sequence). The V gene lost 3 bases and the J gene lost 9 bases, with 18 bases spanning the gap.